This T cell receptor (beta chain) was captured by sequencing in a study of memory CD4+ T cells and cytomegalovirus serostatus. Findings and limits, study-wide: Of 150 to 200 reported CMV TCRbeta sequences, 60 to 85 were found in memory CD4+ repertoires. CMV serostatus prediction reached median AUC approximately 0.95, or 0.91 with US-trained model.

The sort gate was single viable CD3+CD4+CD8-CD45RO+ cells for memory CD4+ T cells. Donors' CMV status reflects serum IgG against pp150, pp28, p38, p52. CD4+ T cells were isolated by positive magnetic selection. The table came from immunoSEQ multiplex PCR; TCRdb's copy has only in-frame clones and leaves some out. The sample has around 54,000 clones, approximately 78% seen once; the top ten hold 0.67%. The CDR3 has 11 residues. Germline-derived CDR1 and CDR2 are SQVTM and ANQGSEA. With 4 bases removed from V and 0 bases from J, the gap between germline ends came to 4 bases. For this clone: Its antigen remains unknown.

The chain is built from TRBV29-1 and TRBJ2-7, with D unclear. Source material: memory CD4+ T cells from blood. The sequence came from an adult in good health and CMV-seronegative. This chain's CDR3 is CSVGSSYEQYF. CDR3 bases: TGCAGCGTTGGATCCTCCTACGAGCAGTACTTC.